This T cell receptor beta chain was obtained from a study of T cell repertoires in cytomegalovirus infection. Background on the study: Epitope selection comprised recently identified HLA-C-restricted CMV epitopes and well-studied HLA-B-restricted CMV epitopes. Study findings and constraints: Identification of carriers of CMV plus the relevant HLA was performed using cumulative public TCR beta family frequency. What dominated the ex vivo response were HLA-C-restricted CMV-specific TCR beta clonotypes.

As to this clonotype: The antigen is undetermined.

TCRdb called the reads again in MiXCR, with one record for every CDR3 protein. The sample lists about 310,000 distinct CDR3 sequences, approximately 25% occurring once. Germline lookup yields CDR1 SGDLS and CDR2 YYNGEE. Trimming took off 0 bases at V and 4 bases at J, with 4 bases between the two ends. This CDR3 is 13 amino acids long. This clonotype was sampled from a human donor in good health (CMV status not recorded). Some clones in this sample may be carry-over from other donors' samples. The V gene is TRBV9, the J gene TRBJ2-2; no definite D call. This specimen was cultured PBMCs, taken from culture after CMV antigen stimulation. Written as DNA, the CDR3 is TGTGCCAGCAGCGTAGTCACCACCGGGGAGCTGTTTTTT. Translated: CASSVVTTGELFF.